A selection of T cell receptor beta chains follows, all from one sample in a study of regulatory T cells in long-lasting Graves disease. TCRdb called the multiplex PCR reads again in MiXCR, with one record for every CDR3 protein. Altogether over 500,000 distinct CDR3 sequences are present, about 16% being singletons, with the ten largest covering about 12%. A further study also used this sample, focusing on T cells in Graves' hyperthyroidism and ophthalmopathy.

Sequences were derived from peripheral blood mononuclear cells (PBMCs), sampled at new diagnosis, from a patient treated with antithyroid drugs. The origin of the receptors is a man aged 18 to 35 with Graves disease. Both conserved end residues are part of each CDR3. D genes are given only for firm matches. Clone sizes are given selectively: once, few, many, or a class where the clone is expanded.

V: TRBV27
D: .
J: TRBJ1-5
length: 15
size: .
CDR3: CASSALGGSNQPQHF
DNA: TGTGCCAGCAGTGCACTAGGAGGAAGCAATCAGCCCCAGCATTTT

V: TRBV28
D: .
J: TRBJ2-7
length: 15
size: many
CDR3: CASSLATDPSYEQYF
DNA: TGTGCCAGCAGTTTAGCAACAGACCCCTCCTACGAGCAGTACTTC

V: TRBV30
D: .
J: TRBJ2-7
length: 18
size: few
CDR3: CAWSAYPGSGGHSYEQYF
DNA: TGTGCCTGGAGTGCCTACCCCGGGTCGGGGGGACACTCCTACGAGCAGTACTTC

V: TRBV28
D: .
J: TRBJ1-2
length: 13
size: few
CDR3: CAIRQGRSAGYTF
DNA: TGTGCCATAAGGCAGGGGAGGTCAGCTGGCTACACCTTC

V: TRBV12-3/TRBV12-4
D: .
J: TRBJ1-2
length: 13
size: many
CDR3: CASSAGSTYGYTF
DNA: TGTGCCAGCAGCGCCGGGAGCACCTATGGCTACACCTTC

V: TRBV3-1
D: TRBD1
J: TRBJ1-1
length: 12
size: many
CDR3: CASSNRGLGAFF
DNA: TGTGCCAGCAGCAACAGGGGACTGGGAGCTTTCTTT

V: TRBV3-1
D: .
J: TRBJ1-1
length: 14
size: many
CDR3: CASSQKGGPTEAFF
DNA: TGTGCCAGCAGCCAGAAGGGGGGCCCCACTGAAGCTTTCTTT

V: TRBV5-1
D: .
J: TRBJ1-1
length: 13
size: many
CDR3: CASSLDGITEAFF
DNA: TGCGCCAGCAGCTTGGACGGTATCACTGAAGCTTTCTTT

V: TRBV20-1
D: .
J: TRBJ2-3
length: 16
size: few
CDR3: CSARDLTHWALDTQYF
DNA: TGCAGTGCTAGAGATTTAACCCACTGGGCGCTAGATACGCAGTATTTT

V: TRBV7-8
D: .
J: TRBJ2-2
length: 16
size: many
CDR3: CASSPYRVLNTGELFF
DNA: TGTGCCAGCAGCCCCTACAGGGTCTTGAACACCGGGGAGCTGTTTTTT

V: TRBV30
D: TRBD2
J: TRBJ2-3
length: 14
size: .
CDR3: CAWGGGASTDTQYF
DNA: TGTGCCTGGGGGGGAGGGGCTAGCACAGATACGCAGTATTTT

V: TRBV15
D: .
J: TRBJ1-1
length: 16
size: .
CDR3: CATSRVSAGRNTEAFF
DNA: TGTGCCACCAGCAGAGTCAGCGCAGGGAGGAACACTGAAGCTTTCTTT

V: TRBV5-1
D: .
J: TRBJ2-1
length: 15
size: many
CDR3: CASSHARTVYNEQFF
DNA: TGCGCCAGCAGCCATGCGCGTACAGTATACAATGAGCAGTTCTTC

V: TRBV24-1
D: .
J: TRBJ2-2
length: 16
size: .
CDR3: CATSDFRTRNTGELFF
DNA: TGTGCCACCAGTGATTTCCGGACGCGGAACACCGGGGAGCTGTTTTTT

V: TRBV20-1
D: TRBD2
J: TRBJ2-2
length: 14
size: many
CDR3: CSARSLAGGEELFF
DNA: TGCAGTGCTAGATCCCTAGCGGGAGGGGAGGAGCTGTTTTTT